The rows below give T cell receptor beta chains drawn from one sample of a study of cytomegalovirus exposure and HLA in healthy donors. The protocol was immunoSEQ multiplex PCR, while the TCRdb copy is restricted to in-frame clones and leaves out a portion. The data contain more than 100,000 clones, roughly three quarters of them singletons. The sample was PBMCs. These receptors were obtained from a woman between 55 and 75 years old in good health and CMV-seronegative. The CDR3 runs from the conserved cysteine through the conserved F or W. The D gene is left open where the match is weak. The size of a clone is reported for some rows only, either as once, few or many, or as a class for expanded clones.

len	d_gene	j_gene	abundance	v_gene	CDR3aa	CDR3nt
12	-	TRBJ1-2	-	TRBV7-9	CSSSLLNYGYTF	TGTTCCAGCAGCTTACTTAACTATGGCTACACCTTC
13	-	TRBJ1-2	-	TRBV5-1	CATPGGEGYGYTF	TGCGCCACCCCAGGTGGGGAGGGCTATGGCTACACCTTC
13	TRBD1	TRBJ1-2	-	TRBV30	CAWSAQGAHGYTF	TGTGCCTGGAGTGCCCAGGGGGCCCATGGCTACACCTTC
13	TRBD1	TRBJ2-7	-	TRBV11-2	CASSSGQSYEQYF	TGTGCCAGCAGCTCGGGACAGTCCTACGAGCAGTACTTC
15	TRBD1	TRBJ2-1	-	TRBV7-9	CASSLGQGEYGEQFF	TGTGCCAGCAGCTTAGGACAGGGGGAATACGGTGAGCAGTTCTTC
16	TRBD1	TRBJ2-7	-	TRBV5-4	CASSSGRTGGRDEQYF	TGTGCCAGCAGCTCAGGAAGGACAGGGGGCAGAGACGAGCAGTACTTC
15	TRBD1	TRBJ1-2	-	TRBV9	CASSEDRVPIDGYTF	TGTGCCAGCAGCGAGGACAGGGTCCCTATAGATGGCTACACCTTC
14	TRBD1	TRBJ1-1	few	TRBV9	CASSVQWTGVEAFF	TGTGCCAGCAGCGTACAGTGGACAGGGGTTGAAGCTTTCTTT
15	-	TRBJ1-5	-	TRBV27	CASRRTGWSNQPQHF	TGTGCCAGCAGAAGAACAGGGTGGAGCAATCAGCCCCAGCATTTT
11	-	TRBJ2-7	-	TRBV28	CASSLLYEQYF	TGTGCCAGCAGCCTTCTTTACGAGCAGTACTTC
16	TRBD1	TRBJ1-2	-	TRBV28	CASRRTGVGSNYGYTF	TGTGCCAGCAGACGGACAGGGGTAGGATCTAACTATGGCTACACCTTC
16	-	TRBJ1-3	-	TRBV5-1	CASSLIAGVSGNTIYF	TGCGCCAGCAGCTTGATTGCAGGGGTCTCTGGAAACACCATATATTTT
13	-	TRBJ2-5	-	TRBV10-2	CASSLQGPETQYF	TGCGCCAGCTCTCTACAGGGCCCAGAGACCCAGTACTTC
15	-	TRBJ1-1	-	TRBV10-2	CASSGPRGGNTEAFF	TGCGCCAGCAGTGGGCCTCGAGGAGGAAACACTGAAGCTTTCTTT
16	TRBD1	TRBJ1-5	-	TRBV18	CASSPTGERSNQPQHF	TGTGCCAGCTCACCAACAGGGGAGAGGAGCAATCAGCCCCAGCATTTT
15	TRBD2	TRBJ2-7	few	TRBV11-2	CASSQPAGGSHEQYF	TGTGCCAGCAGCCAACCAGCGGGAGGGTCCCACGAGCAGTACTTC
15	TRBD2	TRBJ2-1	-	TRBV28	CASSFGGSLYNEQFF	TGTGCCAGCAGTTTCGGCGGGAGCTTGTACAATGAGCAGTTCTTC
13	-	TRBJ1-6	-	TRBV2	CASSDEHNSPLHF	TGTGCCAGCAGTGACGAGCATAATTCACCCCTCCACTTT
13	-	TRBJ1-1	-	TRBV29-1	CSVVDGEGTEAFF	TGCAGCGTTGTTGACGGGGAGGGCACTGAAGCTTTCTTT
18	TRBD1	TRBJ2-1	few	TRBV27	CASSLGPDRVKYVNEQFF	TGTGCCAGCAGTTTAGGACCGGACAGGGTGAAATATGTCAATGAGCAGTTCTTC
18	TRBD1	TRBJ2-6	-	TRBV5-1	CASSSGQGTISGANVLTF	TGCGCCAGCAGCTCAGGACAGGGGACGATCTCTGGGGCCAACGTCCTGACTTTC
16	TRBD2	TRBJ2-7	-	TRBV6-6	CASSWGLAGGHYEQYF	TGTGCCAGCAGTTGGGGACTAGCGGGGGGGCACTACGAGCAGTACTTC
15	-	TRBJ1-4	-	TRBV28	CASSLVKDFNEKLFF	TGTGCCAGCAGTTTAGTTAAAGACTTTAATGAAAAACTGTTTTTT
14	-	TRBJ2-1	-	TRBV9	CASSPRDRGAEQFF	TGTGCCAGCAGCCCCCGGGACCGGGGGGCTGAGCAGTTCTTC
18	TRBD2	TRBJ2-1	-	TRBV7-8	CASSLELAGVSGYNEQFF	TGTGCCAGCAGCTTAGAACTAGCGGGAGTTTCGGGCTACAATGAGCAGTTCTTC
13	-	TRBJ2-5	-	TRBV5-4	CASSSGLQETQYF	TGTGCCAGCAGCTCGGGACTTCAAGAGACCCAGTACTTC
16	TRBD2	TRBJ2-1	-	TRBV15	CATSRRLAGGRNEQFF	TGTGCCACCAGCAGGAGACTAGCGGGAGGTCGGAATGAGCAGTTCTTC
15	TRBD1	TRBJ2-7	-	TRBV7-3	CASSSPGTGTYEQYF	TGTGCCAGCAGCTCCCCCGGGACAGGAACCTACGAGCAGTACTTC
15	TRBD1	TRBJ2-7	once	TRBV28	CASSLLGGSAYEQYF	TGTGCCAGCAGTTTACTAGGGGGCTCCGCCTACGAGCAGTACTTC
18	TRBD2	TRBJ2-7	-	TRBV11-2	CASSLEAPLAGGQHEQYF	TGTGCCAGCAGCTTAGAAGCCCCGTTAGCGGGGGGGCAACACGAGCAGTACTTC
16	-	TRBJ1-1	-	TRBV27	CASRYFSGNSNTEAFF	TGTGCCAGCAGGTATTTTTCAGGGAACTCGAACACTGAAGCTTTCTTT
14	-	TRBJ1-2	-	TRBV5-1	CASSLGQNFYGYTF	TGCGCCAGCAGCTTGGGACAGAATTTTTATGGCTACACCTTC
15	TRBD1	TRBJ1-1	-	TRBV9	CASSVGHRGNTEAFF	TGTGCCAGCAGCGTAGGTCACAGGGGGAACACTGAAGCTTTCTTT
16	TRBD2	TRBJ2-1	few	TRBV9	CASSTLAGGPGNEQFF	TGTGCCAGCAGCACCCTAGCGGGGGGGCCAGGGAATGAGCAGTTCTTC
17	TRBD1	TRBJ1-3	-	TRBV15	CATSETGGSLSGNTIYF	TGTGCCACCAGCGAGACAGGGGGATCTCTTTCTGGAAACACCATATATTTT
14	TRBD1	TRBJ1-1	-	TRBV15	CATSRDLGTAEAFF	TGTGCCACCAGCAGAGATTTAGGGACAGCTGAAGCTTTCTTT
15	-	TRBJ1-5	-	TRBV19	CATLGGFGFSQPQHF	TGTGCCACCCTAGGGGGATTTGGCTTTTCTCAGCCCCAGCATTTT
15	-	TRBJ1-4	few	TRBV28	CASSLGLGAAEKLFF	TGTGCCAGCAGTTTAGGGTTGGGGGCTGCTGAAAAACTGTTTTTT
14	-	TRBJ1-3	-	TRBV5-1	CASSLGSTGNTIYF	TGCGCCAGCAGCTTGGGTTCTACGGGAAACACCATATATTTT
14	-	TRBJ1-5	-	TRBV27	CASSIWGGNQPQHF	TGTGCCAGCAGTATCTGGGGGGGGAATCAGCCCCAGCATTTT
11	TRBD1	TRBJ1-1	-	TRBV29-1	CSVGQGAGAFF	TGCAGCGTAGGACAGGGGGCCGGAGCTTTCTTT
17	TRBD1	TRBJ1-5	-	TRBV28	CASSSPGTGAGRQPQHF	TGTGCCAGCAGTTCCCCCGGGACAGGGGCGGGCCGTCAGCCCCAGCATTTT